This TCR beta chain was sequenced in a study of T cells in Graves' hyperthyroidism and ophthalmopathy. Patients counted as stable if ophthalmopathy did not develop within 18 months. TCR beta CDR3 sequences were amplified from RNA transcripts. The HTBI primer set drove a first-round RT-PCR of the TCR CDR3. TCRdb called the multiplex PCR reads again in MiXCR, with one record for every CDR3 protein. Here the sample spans over 500,000 distinct CDR3 sequences, 14% being singletons. J was trimmed by 5 bases and V by 8 bases; bases with no gene match: 8. This CDR3 comprises 13 residues. Germline CDR1 MNHEY, CDR2 SMNVEV (reference sequence). This clonotype showed up many times.

This TCR was recovered from a middle-aged woman with Graves' hyperthyroidism. Sequencing was done on a sample of blood. The V call is TRBV27, the J call TRBJ2-7; 8 positions match TRBD1. The CDR3 spells CASQGAVVHEQYF. In nucleotides, the CDR3 is TGTGCCAGCCAGGGGGCGGTCGTCCACGAGCAGTACTTC.